One T cell receptor beta chain is described in this entry. Antigen specificity is unknown. The method was immunoSEQ multiplex PCR; TCRdb's version includes in-frame clones alone and lacks a portion of them. This sample has about 58,000 clones, with 84% found just once. Time point meaning: week 5, during vaccination. Vaccination comprised doses that each held 300 ug of mutant IDH1 20-mer peptide, plus topical imiquimod. The source of the sample is a study of a mutant IDH1 vaccine in newly diagnosed glioma. Study at large: The first vaccination came 4-6 weeks after radiotherapy alone, or with temozolomide cycles. Treated patients, averaging about 40 years, were about 62% male and roughly 38% female. Patients got radiotherapy, temozolomide, or both beforehand, and most got both.

The V gene end was trimmed by 4 bases and the J gene end by 4 bases; junction bases not matched to a gene: 6. Germline V gene sequence: CDR1 MDHEN, CDR2 SYDVKM. The CDR3 covers 15 residues. This chain joins TRBV28 and TRBJ1-4; 7 bases map to TRBD1. The TCR was taken from a woman aged 50 to 60 with glioma. The material was PBMCs, obtained from a glioma patient whose treatment included an IDH1 peptide vaccine. CDR3 coding DNA: TGTGCCAGCAGTTCAACAGGGGATCGTAATGAAAAACTGTTTTTT. It is translated as CASSSTGDRNEKLFF.